This entry describes one T cell receptor (beta chain). Its antigen remains unidentified. TCRdb re-called the 5' RACE reads with MiXCR, one entry per CDR3 protein. The sample lists just over 150,000 distinct CDR3 sequences, 15% to 20% occurring once. The record originates from a study of CD8 T cells in ankylosing spondylitis. The junction had 8 bases not matched to a gene; V was cut back by 10 bases and J by 6 bases. The V gene's germline CDR1 is MNHEY and CDR2 SVGEGT. The CDR3 has 14 residues. Study results and limitations: Significant enrichment of disease-linked clones was reportedly seen in matched ankylosing spondylitis synovial fluid.

The chain is built from TRBV6-2 or TRBV6-3 and TRBJ2-1, with 11 nucleotides matching TRBD2. The sequencing input was blood, either unsorted or a sorted T cell fraction (not recorded which). This sequence was found in a male donor with ankylosing spondylitis or in good health (not recorded which). CDR3: CATLLAGVFNEQFF. The DNA for the CDR3 is TGTGCCACCCTACTAGCGGGAGTATTCAATGAGCAGTTCTTC.